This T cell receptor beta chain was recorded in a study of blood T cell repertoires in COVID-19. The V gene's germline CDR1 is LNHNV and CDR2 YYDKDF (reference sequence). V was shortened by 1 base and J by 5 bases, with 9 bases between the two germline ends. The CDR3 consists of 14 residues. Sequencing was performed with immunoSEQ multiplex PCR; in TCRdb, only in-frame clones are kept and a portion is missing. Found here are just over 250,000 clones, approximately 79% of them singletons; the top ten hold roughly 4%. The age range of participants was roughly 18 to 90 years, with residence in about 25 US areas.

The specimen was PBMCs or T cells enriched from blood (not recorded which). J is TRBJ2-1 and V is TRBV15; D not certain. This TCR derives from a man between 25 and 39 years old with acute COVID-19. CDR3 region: CATSRAAEDNEQFF. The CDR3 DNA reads TGTGCCACCAGCAGAGCGGCCGAGGACAATGAGCAGTTCTTC.